The 23 T cell receptor beta chains reported below all come from one sample, sequenced in a study of blood T cell repertoires in COVID-19. This table comes from immunoSEQ multiplex PCR, and its TCRdb copy is limited to in-frame clones, with some not included. The repertoire has some 60,000 clones, over 85% of them found once; the top ten carry approximately 6.2%. The sequencing sample was made of peripheral blood. The receptors derive from a human donor in a cohort sampled during active COVID-19.

J is TRBJ1-4 and V is TRBV5-1; 8 bases are shared with TRBD1. After removal of 4 bases from V and 2 bases from J, the junction contained 16 bases not matched to a gene. CDR3 length equals 19 residues. Looked up from germline, CDR1 is SGHRS and CDR2 is YFSETQ. CDR3 loop: CASSPRTTGVARTNEKLFF. In nucleotides, the CDR3 is TGCGCCAGCAGCCCACGAACGACAGGGGTAGCTAGGACTAATGAAAAACTGTTTTTT.

The chain is built from TRBV3-1 (or the pseudogene TRBV3-2) and TRBJ2-3; D uncertain. This CDR3 is built from 12 residues. Germline V gene data show CDR1 as LGHDT and CDR2 as YNNKEL (reference sequence). Deletions cut 2 bases from V and 4 bases from J, with 4 bases between. CDR3 residues: CASSQSSDTQYF. For the CDR3, the DNA is TGTGCCAGCAGCCAATCCTCAGATACGCAGTATTTT.

The chain joins TRBV4-1 to TRBJ1-5; D is perhaps TRBD1 (5 bases). V was shortened by 0 bases and J by 9 bases, with 15 bases between the two germline ends. The CDR3 is made up of 15 amino acids. Germline CDR1 reads MGHRA; CDR2 reads YSYEKL. This CDR3 is CASSQEGQGLSPQHF. CDR3 sequence (DNA): TGCGCCAGCAGCCAAGAGGGGCAGGGACTTTCGCCCCAGCATTTT.

The chain recombines TRBV19 with TRBJ2-7, with 8 nucleotides matching TRBD1. CDR1 is LNHDA and CDR2 is SQIVND in the germline V gene (reference sequence). The trim removed 6 bases at V and 7 bases at J, leaving 11 bases unmatched. The CDR3 sequence is 14 residues long. The CDR3 spells CASSPYQGAGEQYF. The CDR3 DNA sequence: TGTGCCAGTAGCCCATATCAGGGGGCAGGAGAGCAGTACTTC.

CDR3 DNA: TGTGCCAGCCGTAAGGACAGGAACACTGAAGCTTTCTTT. Its protein is CASRKDRNTEAFF. The J gene is TRBJ1-1, the V gene TRBV11-2, with D possibly being TRBD1 (6 bases). Germline CDR1 SGHAT, CDR2 FQNNGV. The germline V and J ends were trimmed by 8 bases and 1 base, with 11 bases remaining between them. The CDR3 has 13 residues.

This clone was seen a few times. The chain is built from TRBV4-1 and TRBJ2-4; possible D gene TRBD1, 6 bases. V lost 0 bases and J lost 0, with 15 bases in between. The length of the CDR3 is 18 residues. In germline, CDR1 is MGHRA, CDR2 YSYEKL. CDR3 in amino acids: CASSQDPDRSIAKNIQYF. The CDR3 nucleotides are TGCGCCAGCAGCCAAGATCCAGACAGGAGCATAGCCAAAAACATTCAGTACTTC.

The genes are TRBV14 and TRBJ2-5, with D possibly being TRBD1 (5 bases). CDR3 size: 13 residues. V was trimmed by 4 bases and J by 4 bases, leaving 10 bases between them. CDR1 SGHDN and CDR2 FVKESK come from the germline V gene. DNA of the CDR3: TGTGCCAGCAGCCCTTCAGGGCGAGAGACCCAGTACTTC. Translated: CASSPSGRETQYF.

This chain joins TRBV1 and TRBJ2-6; no check of the table's D call, TRBD2, against the DNA was made. TRBV1 is a listed pseudogene. This CDR3 contains 16 residues. In nucleotides, the CDR3 is TGCACCCCCAATAGCGGGGGAAGCTCTGGGGCCAACGTCCTGACTTTC. Translated, it gives CTPNSGGSSGANVLTF.

The chain recombines TRBV28 with TRBJ2-3; TRBD2 is a possible D gene (7 bases). V was cut by 7 bases and J by 6 bases, with 17 bases left in between. This CDR3 comprises 14 residues. Germline V gene sequence: CDR1 MDHEN, CDR2 SYDVKM. The CDR3 loop reads CASTRGGAGDTQYF. In DNA, the CDR3 is TGTGCCAGCACCCGTGGGGGGGCGGGGGATACGCAGTATTTT.

The rearrangement joins TRBV3-1 (or the pseudogene TRBV3-2) to TRBJ2-1; TRBD2 aligns across 14 bases. The germline V gene has CDR1 LGHDT and CDR2 YNNKEL (reference sequence). The trim removed 0 bases at V and 2 bases at J, leaving 12 bases unmatched. The CDR3 totals 21 residues. The CDR3 protein is CASSQDQGLAGVSTPYNEQFF. CDR3 sequence (DNA): TGTGCCAGCAGCCAAGATCAGGGACTAGCGGGAGTGAGTACCCCCTACAATGAGCAGTTCTTC.

This clone has a single count. This sequence joins TRBV30 and TRBJ1-2, with 8 bases matching TRBD1. V dropped 2 bases and J dropped 10; count of bases not matched to a gene: 6. The CDR3 extends over 12 amino acids. Germline-derived CDR1 and CDR2 are GTSNPN and SVGIG (reference sequence). This CDR3 is CAWSRTGMYYTF. The CDR3 DNA follows: TGTGCCTGGAGTCGGACAGGGATGTACTACACCTTC.

The chain is built from TRBV27 and TRBJ2-7, with D possibly matching TRBD2 (6 bases). Trimming removed 11 bases from V and 3 bases from J, with 23 bases in between. There are 15 residues in the CDR3. The V gene's germline CDR1 is MNHEY and CDR2 SMNVEV (reference sequence). The CDR3 is CASSSVAGLYYEQYF. The CDR3 DNA reads as TGTGCCTCCTCCTCTGTGGCGGGACTGTACTACGAGCAGTACTTC.

This clone was observed a single time. The CDR3 DNA follows: TGTGCCAGCAGTGCCCTCAGCGGGATGAGCTCCTACAATGAGCAGTTCTTC. Residues: CASSALSGMSSYNEQFF. The genes are TRBV25-1 and TRBJ2-1; 7 bases agree with TRBD2. The CDR3 spans 17 residues. Trimming removed 4 bases from V and 0 bases from J; junction bases left unmatched: 9. Germline lookup yields CDR1 MGHDK and CDR2 SYGVNS.

The chain joins TRBV30 to TRBJ2-5; maybe TRBD2 (6 bases). Germline CDR1 is GTSNPN and CDR2 is SVGIG (reference sequence). There are 13 residues in the CDR3. Deletions cut 5 bases from V and 5 bases from J, with 15 bases between. The CDR3 nucleotides read TGTGCCTGGTCCCTCGCGGCGGGGGAGACCCAGTACTTC. It is translated as CAWSLAAGETQYF.

This chain connects TRBV5-6 to TRBJ2-5; D perhaps matches TRBD2 (5 bases). The CDR3 has 15 amino acids. Germline CDR1 reads SGHDT; CDR2 reads YYEEEE. Between the trimmed V and J ends, which lost 0 bases and 5 bases, there was a span of 14 bases. DNA of the CDR3: TGTGCCAGCAGCTTGGCCGAGACCACGGGGGAGACCCAGTACTTC. Its translation: CASSLAETTGETQYF.

The chain links TRBV18 to TRBJ1-2, with D uncertain. This CDR3 is built from 14 residues. V dropped 6 bases and J dropped 2 bases, with 13 bases sitting between them. The germline gives CDR1 KGHSH, CDR2 LQKENI. CDR3: CASSPPGGNYGYTF. The DNA for the CDR3 is TGTGCCAGCTCGCCCCCAGGAGGGAACTATGGCTACACCTTC.

This clone has at least ten counts. The chain couples TRBV4-1 to TRBJ1-5; TRBD1 might be the D (5 bases). Trimming left V 1 base short and J 0 bases short, with 13 bases between. The CDR3 consists of 17 residues. The V gene's germline CDR1 is MGHRA and CDR2 YSYEKL. The CDR3 is CASSQVDMGLSNQPQHF. DNA of the CDR3: TGCGCCAGCAGCCAAGTGGACATGGGTCTTAGCAATCAGCCCCAGCATTTT.

CDR3 sequence (DNA): TGTGCCAGCAGCCAGGGTGGGGAGGGAAACACCATATATTTT. Amino acids: CASSQGGEGNTIYF. The J gene is TRBJ1-3, the V gene TRBV7-8; D is possibly TRBD1 (5 bases). V was shortened by 5 bases and J by 4 bases, with 12 bases between the two germline ends. Looked up from germline, CDR1 is SGHVS and CDR2 is FQNEAQ. The CDR3 extends over 14 amino acids. Combining the CDR3 with reference TRBV7-8 and TRBJ1-3 gives the whole variable domain GAGVSQSPRYKVAKRGQDVALRCDPISGHVSLFWYQQALGQGPEFLTYFQNEAQLDKSGLPSDRFFAERPEGSVSTLKIQRTQQEDSAVYLCASSQGGEGNTIYFGEGSWLTVV.

V and J are TRBV7-2 and TRBJ2-1, with D uncertain. Trimming left V 4 bases short and J 6 bases short, with 16 bases between. Germline CDR1 and CDR2: SGHTA and FQGNSA. The CDR3 totals 15 residues. The CDR3 DNA sequence: TGTGCCAGCAGCTCACCCGCCGGGTCTTTCAATGAGCAGTTCTTC. It yields the protein CASSSPAGSFNEQFF.

The chain employs TRBV5-4 and TRBJ2-5; 8 positions match TRBD2. The CDR3 runs 14 residues. V trimming: 4 bases; J trimming: 4 bases; junction bases outside the gene matches: 6. Germline V gene lookup returns CDR1 SGHNT and CDR2 YYREEE (reference sequence). The CDR3 spells CASSPGGRGETQYF. The CDR3 bases are TGTGCCAGCAGCCCGGGGGGGCGAGGAGAGACCCAGTACTTC.

This chain links TRBV11-2 with TRBJ1-3, with D hard to call. Trimming cost V 5 bases and J 0 bases, with 17 bases left between them. The CDR3 contains 17 residues. The germline CDR1 and CDR2 sequences are SGHAT and FQNNGV. Here the CDR3 DNA reads TGTGCCAGCAGCCGCTTCCTTCAGGTGGGCTCTGGAAACACCATATATTTT. Translated: CASSRFLQVGSGNTIYF.

The chain carries TRBV19 and TRBJ1-6; 7 nucleotides agree with TRBD1. This CDR3 contains 14 residues. Germline CDR1 LNHDA, CDR2 SQIVND (reference sequence). J lost 6 bases, V lost 6 bases, and 5 bases had no gene match. The CDR3 reads CASRIQGSNSPLHF. The CDR3 DNA reads TGTGCCAGTAGAATACAGGGGTCTAATTCACCCCTCCACTTT.

The chain carries TRBV12-3 or TRBV12-4 and TRBJ2-5, with TRBD2 as a possible D gene (5 bases). This CDR3 region has 13 residues. V was trimmed by 7 bases and J by 3 bases, leaving 12 bases between them. As DNA, the CDR3 is TGTGCCAGCATAAAGTGGGGAGAAGAGACCCAGTACTTC. This translates into CASIKWGEETQYF.